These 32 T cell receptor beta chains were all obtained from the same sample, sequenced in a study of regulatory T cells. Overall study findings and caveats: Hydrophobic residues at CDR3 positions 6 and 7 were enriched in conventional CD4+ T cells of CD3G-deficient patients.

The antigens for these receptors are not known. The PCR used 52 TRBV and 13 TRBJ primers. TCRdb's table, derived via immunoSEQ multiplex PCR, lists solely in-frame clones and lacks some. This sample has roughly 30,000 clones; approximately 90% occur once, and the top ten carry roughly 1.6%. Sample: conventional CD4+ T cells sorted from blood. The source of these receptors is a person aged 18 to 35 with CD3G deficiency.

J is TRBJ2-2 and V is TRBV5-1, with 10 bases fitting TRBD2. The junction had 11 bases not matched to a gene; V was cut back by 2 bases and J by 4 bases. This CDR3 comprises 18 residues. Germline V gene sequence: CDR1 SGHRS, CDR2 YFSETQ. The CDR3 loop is CASSLLSSGSKGTGELFF. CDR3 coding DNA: TGCGCCAGCAGCTTACTCTCTAGCGGGAGTAAGGGCACCGGGGAGCTGTTTTTT.

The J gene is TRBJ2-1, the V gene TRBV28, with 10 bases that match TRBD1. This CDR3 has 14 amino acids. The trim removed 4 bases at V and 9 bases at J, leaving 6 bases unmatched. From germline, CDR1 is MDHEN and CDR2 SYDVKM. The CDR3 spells CASSSGTGVGEQFF. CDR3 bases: TGTGCCAGCAGTTCCGGGACAGGGGTCGGTGAGCAGTTCTTC.

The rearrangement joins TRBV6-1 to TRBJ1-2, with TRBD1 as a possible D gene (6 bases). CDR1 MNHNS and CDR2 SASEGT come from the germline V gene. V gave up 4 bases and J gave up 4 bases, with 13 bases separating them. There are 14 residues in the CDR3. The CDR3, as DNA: TGTGCCAGCAGTGTGGGGGGGGCAAGCTATGGCTACACCTTC. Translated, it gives CASSVGGASYGYTF.

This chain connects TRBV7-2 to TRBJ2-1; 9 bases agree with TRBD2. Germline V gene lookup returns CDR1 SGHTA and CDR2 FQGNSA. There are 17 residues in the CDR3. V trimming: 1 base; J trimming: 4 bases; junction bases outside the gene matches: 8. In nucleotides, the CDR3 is TGTGCCAGCAGCTTAGGACCTCAAGCGGGGGGTTACAATGAGCAGTTCTTC. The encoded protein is CASSLGPQAGGYNEQFF.

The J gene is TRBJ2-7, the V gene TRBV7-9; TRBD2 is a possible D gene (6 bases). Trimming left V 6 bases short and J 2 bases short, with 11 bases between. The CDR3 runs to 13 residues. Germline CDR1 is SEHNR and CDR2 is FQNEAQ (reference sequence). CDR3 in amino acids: CASSWDWPYEQYF. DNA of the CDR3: TGTGCCAGCAGTTGGGACTGGCCCTACGAGCAGTACTTC.

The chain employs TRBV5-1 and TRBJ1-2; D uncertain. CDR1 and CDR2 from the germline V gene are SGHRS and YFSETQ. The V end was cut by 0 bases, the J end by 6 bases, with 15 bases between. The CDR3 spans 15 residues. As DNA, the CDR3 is TGCGCCAGCAGCTTGGATGACCCCCTGGCGGATGGCTACACCTTC. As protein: CASSLDDPLADGYTF.

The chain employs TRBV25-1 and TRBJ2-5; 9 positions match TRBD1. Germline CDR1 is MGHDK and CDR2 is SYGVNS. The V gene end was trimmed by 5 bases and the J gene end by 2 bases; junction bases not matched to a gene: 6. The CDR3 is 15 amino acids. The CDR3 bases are TGTGCCAGCAGTTCCCGGGACAGGGAGCAAGAGACCCAGTACTTC. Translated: CASSSRDREQETQYF.

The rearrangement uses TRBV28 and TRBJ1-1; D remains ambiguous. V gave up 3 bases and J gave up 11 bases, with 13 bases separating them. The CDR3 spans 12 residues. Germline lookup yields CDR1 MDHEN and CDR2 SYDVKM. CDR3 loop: CASSFRGNFAFF. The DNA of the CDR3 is TGTGCCAGCAGTTTCCGGGGTAATTTTGCTTTCTTT.

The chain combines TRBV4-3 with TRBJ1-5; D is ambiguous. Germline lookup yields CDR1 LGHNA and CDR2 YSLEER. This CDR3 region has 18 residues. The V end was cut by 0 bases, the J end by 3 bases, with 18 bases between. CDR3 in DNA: TGCGCCAGCAGCCAAGAGCGTAGAGCCCCGGGAATCAATCAGCCCCAGCATTTT. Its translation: CASSQERRAPGINQPQHF.

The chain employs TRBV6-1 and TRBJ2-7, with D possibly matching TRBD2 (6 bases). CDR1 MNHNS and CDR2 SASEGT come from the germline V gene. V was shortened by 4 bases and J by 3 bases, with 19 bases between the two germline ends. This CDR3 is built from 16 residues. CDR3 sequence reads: CASSGLPRGPVYEQYF. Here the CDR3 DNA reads TGTGCCAGCAGTGGCCTACCGCGGGGCCCTGTCTACGAGCAGTACTTC.

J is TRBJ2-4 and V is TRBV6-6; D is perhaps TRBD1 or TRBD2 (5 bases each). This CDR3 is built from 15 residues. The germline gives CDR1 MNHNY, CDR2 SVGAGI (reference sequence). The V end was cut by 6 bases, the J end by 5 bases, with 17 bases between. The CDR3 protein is CASSRLSGTQNIQYF. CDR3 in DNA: TGTGCCAGCAGCCGTCTCTCCGGGACCCAAAACATTCAGTACTTC.

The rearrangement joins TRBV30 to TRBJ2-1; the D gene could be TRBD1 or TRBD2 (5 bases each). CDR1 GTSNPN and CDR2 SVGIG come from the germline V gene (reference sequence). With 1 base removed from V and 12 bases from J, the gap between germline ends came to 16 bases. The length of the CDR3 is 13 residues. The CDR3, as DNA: TGTGCCTGGAGTGCCGGGGCCACTGGCCGGCAGTTCTTC. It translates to CAWSAGATGRQFF. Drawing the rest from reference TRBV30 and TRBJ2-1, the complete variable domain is SQTIHQWPATLVQPVGSPLSLECTVEGTSNPNLYWYRQAAGRGLQLLFYSVGIGQISSEVPQNLSASRPQDRQFILSSKKLLLSDSGFYLCAWSAGATGRQFFGPGTRLTVL.

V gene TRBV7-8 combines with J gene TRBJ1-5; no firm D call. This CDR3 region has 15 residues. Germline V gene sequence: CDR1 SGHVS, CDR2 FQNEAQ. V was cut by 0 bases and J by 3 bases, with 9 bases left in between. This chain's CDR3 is CASSLARANNQPQHF. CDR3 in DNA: TGTGCCAGCAGCTTAGCGCGGGCCAACAATCAGCCCCAGCATTTT.

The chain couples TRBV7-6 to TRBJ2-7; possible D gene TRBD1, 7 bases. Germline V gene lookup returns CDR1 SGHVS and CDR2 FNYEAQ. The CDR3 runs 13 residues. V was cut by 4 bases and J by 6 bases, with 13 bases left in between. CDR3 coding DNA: TGTGCCAGCAGCTACCTCCAGGGGGGCGAGCAGTACTTC. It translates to CASSYLQGGEQYF.

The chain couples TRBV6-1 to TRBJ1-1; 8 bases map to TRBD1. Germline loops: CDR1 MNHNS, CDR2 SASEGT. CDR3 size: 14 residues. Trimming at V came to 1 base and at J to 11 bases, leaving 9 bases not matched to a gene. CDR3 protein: CASSEEGPTGAAFF. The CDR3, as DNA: TGTGCCAGCAGTGAAGAAGGGCCGACAGGGGCGGCTTTCTTT.

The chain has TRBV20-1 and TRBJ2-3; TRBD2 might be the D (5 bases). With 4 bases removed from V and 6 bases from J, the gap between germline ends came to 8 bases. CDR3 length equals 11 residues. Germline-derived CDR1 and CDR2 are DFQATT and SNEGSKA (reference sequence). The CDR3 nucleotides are TGCAGTGCTAATAGCGTGGATACGCAGTATTTT. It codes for CSANSVDTQYF.

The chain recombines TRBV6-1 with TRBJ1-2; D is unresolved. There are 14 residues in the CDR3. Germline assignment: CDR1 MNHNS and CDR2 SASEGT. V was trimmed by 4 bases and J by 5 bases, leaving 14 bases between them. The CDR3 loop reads CASSVAGIGYGYTF. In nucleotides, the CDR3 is TGTGCCAGCAGTGTAGCGGGGATAGGGTATGGCTACACCTTC.

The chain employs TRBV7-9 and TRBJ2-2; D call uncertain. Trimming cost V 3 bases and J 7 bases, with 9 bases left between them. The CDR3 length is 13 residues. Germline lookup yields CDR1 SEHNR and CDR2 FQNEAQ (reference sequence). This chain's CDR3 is CASSFDGIGELFF. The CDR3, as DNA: TGTGCCAGCAGCTTTGACGGTATCGGGGAGCTGTTTTTT.

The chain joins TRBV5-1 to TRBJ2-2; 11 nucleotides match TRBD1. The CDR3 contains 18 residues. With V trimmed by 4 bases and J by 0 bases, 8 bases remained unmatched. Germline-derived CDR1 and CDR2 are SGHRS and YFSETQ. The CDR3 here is CASSTRTGGPSNTGELFF. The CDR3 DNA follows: TGCGCCAGCAGCACGAGGACAGGGGGCCCCTCGAACACCGGGGAGCTGTTTTTT.

The CDR3 reads CASTQRGGYTGELFF. In nucleotides, the CDR3 is TGTGCCAGTACCCAACGGGGGGGATACACCGGGGAGCTGTTTTTT. The chain is built from TRBV19 and TRBJ2-2; TRBD2 aligns across 8 bases. Trimming at V came to 7 bases and at J to 3 bases, leaving 7 bases not matched to a gene. CDR3 size: 15 residues. Germline V gene sequence: CDR1 LNHDA, CDR2 SQIVND (reference sequence). Full variable domain (rest looked up from reference TRBV19 and TRBJ2-2): DGGITQSPKYLFRKEGQNVTLSCEQNLNHDAMYWYRQDPGQGLRLIYYSQIVNDFQKGDIAEGYSVSREKKESFPLTVTSAQKNPTAFYLCASTQRGGYTGELFFGEGSRLTVL.

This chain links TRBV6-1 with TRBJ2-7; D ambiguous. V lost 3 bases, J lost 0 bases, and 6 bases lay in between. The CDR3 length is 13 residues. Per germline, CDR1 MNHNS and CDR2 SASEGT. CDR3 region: CASSERSSYEQYF. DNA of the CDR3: TGTGCCAGCAGTGAGCGGAGCTCCTACGAGCAGTACTTC.

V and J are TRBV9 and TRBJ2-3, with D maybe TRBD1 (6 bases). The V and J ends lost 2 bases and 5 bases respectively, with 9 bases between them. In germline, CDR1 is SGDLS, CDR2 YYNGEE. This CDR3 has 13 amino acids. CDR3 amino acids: CASSVTGQDTQYF. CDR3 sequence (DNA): TGTGCCAGCAGCGTCACAGGGCAAGATACGCAGTATTTT.

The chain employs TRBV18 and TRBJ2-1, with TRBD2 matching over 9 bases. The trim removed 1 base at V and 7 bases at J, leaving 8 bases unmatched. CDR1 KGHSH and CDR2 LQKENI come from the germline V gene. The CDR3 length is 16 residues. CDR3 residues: CASSPLPSGIRNEQFF. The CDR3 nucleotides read TGTGCCAGCTCACCACTACCTAGCGGGATTCGGAATGAGCAGTTCTTC.

Here the CDR3 reads CASYGRLREQYF. The CDR3 bases are TGTGCCAGCTACGGGCGACTCAGGGAGCAGTACTTC. The chain couples TRBV27 to TRBJ2-7; D is unresolved. The CDR3 loop spans 12 amino acids. CDR1 is MNHEY, CDR2 SMNVEV, per germline (reference sequence). Trimming took off 8 bases at V and 7 bases at J, with 15 bases between the two ends.

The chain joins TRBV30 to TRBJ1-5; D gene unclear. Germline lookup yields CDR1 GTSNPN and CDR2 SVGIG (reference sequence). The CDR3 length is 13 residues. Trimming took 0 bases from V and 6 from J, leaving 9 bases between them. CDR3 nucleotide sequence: TGTGCCTGGAGTGTAACACTGAGTCAGCCCCAGCATTTT. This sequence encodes CAWSVTLSQPQHF.

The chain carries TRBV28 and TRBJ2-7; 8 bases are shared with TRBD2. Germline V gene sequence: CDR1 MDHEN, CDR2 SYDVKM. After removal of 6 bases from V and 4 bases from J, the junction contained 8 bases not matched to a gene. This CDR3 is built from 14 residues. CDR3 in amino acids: CASSRGGSAYEQYF. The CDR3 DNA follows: TGTGCCAGCAGCCGGGGGGGGAGCGCGTACGAGCAGTACTTC.

DNA of the CDR3: TGCAGCGTTGAAGATCTTGAGACAGCTGGCTACACCTTC. It codes for CSVEDLETAGYTF. V gene TRBV29-1 combines with J gene TRBJ1-2; weak D call: TRBD1 (5 bases). Germline lookup yields CDR1 SQVTM and CDR2 ANQGSEA. The CDR3 has 13 residues. V dropped 0 bases and J dropped 7 bases, with 12 bases sitting between them.

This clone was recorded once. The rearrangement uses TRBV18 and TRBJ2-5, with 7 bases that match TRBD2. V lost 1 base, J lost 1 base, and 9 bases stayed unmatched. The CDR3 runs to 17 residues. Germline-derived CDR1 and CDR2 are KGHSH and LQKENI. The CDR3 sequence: CASSPRSFERGQETQYF. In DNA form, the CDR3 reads TGTGCCAGCTCACCACGCAGTTTCGAGCGGGGCCAAGAGACCCAGTACTTC.

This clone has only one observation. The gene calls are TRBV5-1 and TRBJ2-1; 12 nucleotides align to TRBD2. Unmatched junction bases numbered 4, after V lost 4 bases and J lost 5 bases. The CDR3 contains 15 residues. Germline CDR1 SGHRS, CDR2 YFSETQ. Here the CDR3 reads CASSRGTSGHNEQFF. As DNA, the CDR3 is TGCGCCAGCAGCCGGGGGACTAGCGGGCACAATGAGCAGTTCTTC.

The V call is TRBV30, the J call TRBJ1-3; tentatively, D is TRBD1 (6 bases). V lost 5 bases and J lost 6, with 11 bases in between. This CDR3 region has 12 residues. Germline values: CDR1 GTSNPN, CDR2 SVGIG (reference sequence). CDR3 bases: TGTGCCTGGTCAACAGGGACAAACACCATATATTTT. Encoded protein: CAWSTGTNTIYF.

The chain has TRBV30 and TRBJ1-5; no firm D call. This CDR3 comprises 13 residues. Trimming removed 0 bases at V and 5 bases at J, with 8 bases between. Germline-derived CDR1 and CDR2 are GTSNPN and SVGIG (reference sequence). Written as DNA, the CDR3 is TGTGCCTGGAGTGTAGACGGGGATCAGCCCCAGCATTTT. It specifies CAWSVDGDQPQHF.

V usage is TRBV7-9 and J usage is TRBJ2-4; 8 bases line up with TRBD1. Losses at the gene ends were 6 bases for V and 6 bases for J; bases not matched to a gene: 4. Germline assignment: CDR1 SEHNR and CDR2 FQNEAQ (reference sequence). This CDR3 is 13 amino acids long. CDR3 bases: TGTGCCAGCAGTCCCGACAGGGGAAACATTCAGTACTTC. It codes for CASSPDRGNIQYF.